These 24 T cell receptor beta chains originate from one sample sequenced in a study of T-cell reconstitution after alpha-beta-depleted transplantation in children. Unique molecular identifiers were built into the TCRbeta library. TCRdb re-derived calls from the PCR reads in MiXCR, one entry per CDR3 protein. Here the sample spans almost 250,000 distinct CDR3 sequences, roughly 26% being singletons. Sample: PBMCs, taken before TCRalphabeta/CD19-depleted stem cell transplant. These receptor sequences come from a girl aged 2-9 years with Fanconi anemia, due to receive a stem cell transplant.

Many counts were recorded for this clonotype. The genes are TRBV7-2 and TRBJ2-7, with D uncertain. V lost 2 bases to trimming and J lost 4 bases, with 6 bases between them. The germline gives CDR1 SGHTA, CDR2 FQGNSA. The CDR3 spans 12 residues. In nucleotides, the CDR3 is TGTGCCAGCAGCTTATACCCTTACGAGCAGTACTTC. Translating gives CASSLYPYEQYF.

A few counts support this clonotype. The chain links TRBV20-1 to TRBJ1-1, with D perhaps matching TRBD1 (5 bases). The CDR3 covers 12 residues. Germline V CDR1 and CDR2: DFQATT, SNEGSKA (reference sequence). The V and J ends lost 3 bases and 4 bases respectively, with 9 bases between them. Here the CDR3 DNA reads TGCAGTGCTAGTACCCAGGGCACTGAAGCTTTCTTT. This codes for CSASTQGTEAFF.

This clonotype was counted many times. The V and J genes are TRBV29-1 and TRBJ2-7; TRBD1 might be the D (6 bases). V lost 3 bases and J lost 0, with 12 bases in between. This CDR3 contains 14 residues. CDR1 is SQVTM, CDR2 ANQGSEA, per germline. This CDR3 reads CSVDRGGFSYEQYF. The DNA for the CDR3 is TGCAGCGTTGATCGAGGGGGATTCTCCTACGAGCAGTACTTC.

There are a few counts of this clonotype. The V call is TRBV10-3, the J call TRBJ1-5; D may be TRBD1 (5 bases). The germline gives CDR1 ENHRY, CDR2 SYGVKD. The CDR3 extends over 13 amino acids. The V end lost 6 bases, the J end lost 4 bases, and 10 bases lay between the germline ends. The CDR3 reads CAIRGTGNQPQHF. Written as DNA, the CDR3 is TGTGCCATCAGGGGGACGGGGAATCAGCCCCAGCATTTT.

This rearrangement joins TRBV5-1 to TRBJ2-1, with 8 bases matching TRBD2. The CDR3 contains 19 residues. Germline V CDR1 and CDR2: SGHRS, YFSETQ. The junction had 21 bases not matched to a gene; V was cut back by 4 bases and J by 6 bases. CDR3 amino acids: CASSLQTTGGDPAGNEQFF. In DNA form, the CDR3 reads TGCGCCAGCAGCCTACAAACCACGGGGGGGGATCCTGCGGGCAATGAGCAGTTCTTC.

This clonotype was counted many times. The chain uses TRBV12-3 or TRBV12-4 and TRBJ1-1; 8 bases fit TRBD1. V shed 4 bases, J shed 7 bases, and the junction held 11 bases outside the gene matches. The CDR3 runs to 15 residues. In DNA, the CDR3 is TGTGCCAGCAGTTCTCGTCCGGGACAGGTCAGTGAAGCTTTCTTT. Encoded protein: CASSSRPGQVSEAFF.

The rearrangement joins TRBV7-9 to TRBJ2-7, with 10 bases identical to TRBD1. This CDR3 contains 16 residues. The V segment lost 5 bases and the J segment 2 bases; nucleotides outside the gene matches: 9. Germline V gene lookup returns CDR1 SEHNR and CDR2 FQNEAQ (reference sequence). DNA for the CDR3: TGTGCCAGCAGCCCCCCTTTTGGGACAGGGGCCTACGAGCAGTACTTC. Protein: CASSPPFGTGAYEQYF.

The CDR3 DNA reads TGCAGCGTACAGGGATCCCCAAAAGAGACCCAGTACTTC. Encoded protein: CSVQGSPKETQYF. This chain connects TRBV29-1 to TRBJ2-5; maybe TRBD1 (6 bases). With 6 bases removed from V and 3 bases from J, the gap between germline ends came to 14 bases. The CDR3 length is 13 residues. Looked up from germline, CDR1 is SQVTM and CDR2 is ANQGSEA.

There are a few counts of this clonotype. The chain couples TRBV12-3 or TRBV12-4 to TRBJ2-3; 7 bases are a match to TRBD2. The CDR3 is 16 residues long. Trimming took 5 bases from V and 4 from J; bases not matched to a gene: 12. The DNA for the CDR3 is TGTGCCAGCAGTCCGAACTTCGCGGGAGTGGCAGATACGCAGTATTTT. Protein sequence: CASSPNFAGVADTQYF.

This chain links TRBV12-3 or TRBV12-4 with TRBJ2-1; 9 nucleotides match TRBD2. The CDR3 runs 15 residues. Trimming took 5 bases from V and 7 from J; bases not matched to a gene: 9. CDR3 in DNA: TGTGCCAGCAGTCTTAGCGGGAGCCTCGGGAATGAGCAGTTCTTC. Its protein is CASSLSGSLGNEQFF.

This clonotype was observed many times. This chain links TRBV11-2 with TRBJ1-1; the D is unclear. V lost 3 bases and J 3 bases, leaving 14 bases between the germline ends. This CDR3 has 15 residues. Germline values: CDR1 SGHAT, CDR2 FQNNGV. The CDR3 loop is CASSLLGPRDTEAFF. In DNA form, the CDR3 reads TGTGCCAGCAGCTTGTTGGGCCCGAGGGACACTGAAGCTTTCTTT.

This clonotype appeared a few times. The V gene is TRBV29-1, the J gene TRBJ2-5; the match to TRBD1 covers 8 bases. The CDR3 runs to 15 residues. With 1 base clipped from V and 5 bases from J, the junction kept 9 bases outside the gene matches. Looked up from germline, CDR1 is SQVTM and CDR2 is ANQGSEA. The CDR3 here is CSVEGWTGWIETQYF. The CDR3 DNA is TGCAGCGTTGAAGGGTGGACAGGGTGGATTGAGACCCAGTACTTC.

This clonotype has a single count. Here the CDR3 DNA reads TGTGCCTGGCACAGGGGGCTCGTGAACACCGGGGAGCTGTTTTTT. Amino acids: CAWHRGLVNTGELFF. The J gene is TRBJ2-2, the V gene TRBV30, with 9 bases that match TRBD1. Germline V gene sequence: CDR1 GTSNPN, CDR2 SVGIG (reference sequence). CDR3 length: 15 amino acids. V lost 5 bases, J lost 1 base, and 5 bases stayed unmatched.

This clonotype was seen only a few times. This chain uses TRBV29-1 with TRBJ1-1; D remains ambiguous. The CDR3 consists of 10 residues. Germline lookup yields CDR1 SQVTM and CDR2 ANQGSEA. Between the trimmed V and J ends, which lost 7 bases and 2 bases, there was a span of 5 bases. CDR3 in amino acids: CSGKNTEAFF. The CDR3 region has the DNA TGCAGCGGTAAAAACACTGAAGCTTTCTTT.

J is TRBJ2-7 and V is TRBV9; perhaps D is TRBD1 or TRBD2 (5 bases each). This CDR3 has 14 amino acids. The V and J ends lost 0 bases and 4 bases respectively, with 11 bases between them. Looked up from germline, CDR1 is SGDLS and CDR2 is YYNGEE. CDR3: CASSVGLGEYEQYF. In DNA form, the CDR3 reads TGTGCCAGCAGCGTAGGGCTGGGGGAGTACGAGCAGTACTTC.

A note on this clonotype: This may be a read error: a much more frequent sequence differs by one nucleotide. The chain joins TRBV29-1 to TRBJ2-3; no definite D call. The germline gives CDR1 SQVTM, CDR2 ANQGSEA. Between the trimmed V and J ends, which lost 4 bases and 10 bases, there was a span of 12 bases. CDR3 length: 11 amino acids. CDR3 DNA sequence: TGCAGCGTTGTCGGTGCGGAAGCGCAGTATTTT. Its translation is CSVVGAEAQYF.

This clonotype was seen many times. J is TRBJ1-1 and V is TRBV5-1, with TRBD1 as a possible D gene (5 bases). The CDR3 consists of 12 residues. The V end lost 0 bases, the J end lost 8 bases, and 8 bases lay between the germline ends. The germline CDR1 and CDR2 sequences are SGHRS and YFSETQ. The CDR3 DNA sequence: TGCGCCAGCAGCTTGGATCGGGGCGAAGCTTTCTTT. Protein: CASSLDRGEAFF.

V is TRBV25-1 and J is TRBJ2-6; 10 nucleotides agree with TRBD1. After removal of 6 bases from V and 2 bases from J, the junction contained 4 bases not matched to a gene. The CDR3 runs 16 residues. Germline CDR1 is MGHDK and CDR2 is SYGVNS. The CDR3 region has the DNA TGTGCCAGCAGCGCGACAGGGGGCGCTGGGGCCAACGTCCTGACTTTC. Translated, it gives CASSATGGAGANVLTF.

The chain couples TRBV20-1 to TRBJ2-1; D is uncertain. V was pared by 5 bases and J by 2 bases, with 7 bases between. Looked up from germline, CDR1 is DFQATT and CDR2 is SNEGSKA (reference sequence). The CDR3 extends over 12 amino acids. The CDR3 region has the DNA TGCAGTGCTCCCCTACCCTACAATGAGCAGTTCTTC. Encoded protein: CSAPLPYNEQFF.

This clonotype was counted a few times. The chain links TRBV28 to TRBJ2-5, with TRBD2 matching over 8 bases. Trimming removed 2 bases from V and 2 bases from J; junction bases left unmatched: 4. CDR1 and CDR2 from the germline V gene are MDHEN and SYDVKM. This CDR3 has 15 residues. The CDR3 loop reads CASSLVLAVQETQYF. Here the CDR3 DNA reads TGTGCCAGCAGTTTAGTACTAGCGGTACAAGAGACCCAGTACTTC.

The sample holds a few counts of this clonotype. The rearrangement uses TRBV7-6 and TRBJ2-5; D is unresolved. Trimming left V 7 bases short and J 2 bases short, with 11 bases between. This CDR3 comprises 13 residues. Germline CDR1 is SGHVS and CDR2 is FNYEAQ. The CDR3 is CASTQYRQETQYF. CDR3 DNA sequence: TGTGCCAGCACCCAGTACCGACAAGAGACCCAGTACTTC.

The V and J genes are TRBV20-1 and TRBJ2-1; D remains ambiguous. The V gene lost 7 bases and the J gene lost 10 bases, with 11 bases spanning the gap. The length of the CDR3 is 10 residues. Looked up from germline, CDR1 is DFQATT and CDR2 is SNEGSKA (reference sequence). The CDR3 reads CSVSPPEQFF. CDR3 sequence (DNA): TGCAGTGTTAGCCCCCCAGAGCAGTTCTTC.

Ten or more counts support this clonotype. The chain joins TRBV29-1 to TRBJ2-5; D uncertain. Germline CDR1 reads SQVTM; CDR2 reads ANQGSEA. The CDR3 consists of 13 residues. Trimming stripped 0 bases from V and 4 bases from J, with 9 bases between. The CDR3 DNA reads as TGCAGCGTTGAAGATCCGGAGCGAGAGACCCAGTACTTC. Translated: CSVEDPERETQYF.

The rearrangement joins TRBV3-1 to TRBJ2-3; D possibly corresponds to TRBD2 (6 bases). V was shortened by 0 bases and J by 4 bases, with 8 bases between the two germline ends. Germline V gene data show CDR1 as LGHDT and CDR2 as YNNKEL (reference sequence). This CDR3 has 14 residues. The DNA of the CDR3 is TGTGCCAGCAGCCAAGATTGGGGGGCAGATACGCAGTATTTT. Protein: CASSQDWGADTQYF.